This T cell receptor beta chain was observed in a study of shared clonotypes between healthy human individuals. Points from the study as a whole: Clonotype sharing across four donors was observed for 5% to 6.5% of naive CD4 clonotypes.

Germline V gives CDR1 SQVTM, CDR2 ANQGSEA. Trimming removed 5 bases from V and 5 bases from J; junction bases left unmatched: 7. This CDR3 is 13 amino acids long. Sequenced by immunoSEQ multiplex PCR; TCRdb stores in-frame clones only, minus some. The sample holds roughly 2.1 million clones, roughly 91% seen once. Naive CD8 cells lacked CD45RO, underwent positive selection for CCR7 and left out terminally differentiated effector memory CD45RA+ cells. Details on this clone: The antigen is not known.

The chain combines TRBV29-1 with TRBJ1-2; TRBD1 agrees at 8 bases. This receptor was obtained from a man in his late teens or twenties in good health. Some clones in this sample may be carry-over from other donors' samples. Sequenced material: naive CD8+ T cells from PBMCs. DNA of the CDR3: TGCAGCGTTAACTACAGGGGGTCGTATGGCTACACCTTC. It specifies CSVNYRGSYGYTF.